This TCR beta chain emerged from a study of blood T cell repertoires in COVID-19. Whole-study context: Samples representing acute and convalescent COVID-19 were sourced from the United States, Italy and Spain.

Original processing methods: The assay estimated nucleated cells by amplifying reference gene primers. TCRdb's table, derived via immunoSEQ multiplex PCR, lists solely in-frame clones and lacks some. Clonal size and the V and J genes are those of that table, whereas D and trimming came from the DNA. The sample lists fewer than 250,000 clones; approximately 90% were seen once. Participants had their cohort set by participant-reported clinical history. Up to 2 weeks before entering the study, exposed participants had met a COVID-19 case. Per the germline V gene, CDR1 is MNHEY and CDR2 is SVGAGI. V was shortened by 0 bases and J by 0 bases, with 10 bases between the two germline ends. This CDR3 is 16 amino acids long.

The chain uses TRBV6-5 and TRBJ2-3; D is possibly TRBD2 (5 bases). This TCR came from a man aged 50 to 59 who had been exposed to COVID-19. Material for sequencing was PBMCs or T cells enriched from blood (not recorded which). The CDR3 spells CASSYSRPGSTDTQYF. Written as DNA, the CDR3 is TGTGCCAGCAGTTACTCGAGGCCGGGGAGCACAGATACGCAGTATTTT.